This T cell receptor beta chain comes out of a study of shared clonotypes between healthy human individuals. Germline-derived CDR1 and CDR2 are SGHRS and YFSETQ. V lost 3 bases and J 3 bases, leaving 9 bases between the germline ends. This CDR3 is 13 amino acids long. Method: immunoSEQ multiplex PCR; TCRdb's copy keeps in-frame clones and lacks some. The sample yields millions of clones, 85% to 95% seen once. Sequences were obtained from naive CD4+ T cells sorted from blood. The subset here: CD45RA+ positively selected. The TCR was taken from a man aged 18 to 35 in good health. The chain couples TRBV5-1 to TRBJ1-1; possible D gene TRBD1, 6 bases. CDR3 sequence (DNA): TGCGCCAGCAGCTCTTCAGGGGACACTGAAGCTTTCTTT. Protein: CASSSSGDTEAFF.